This record looks at one T cell receptor beta chain sequence and its context. Its target is unknown. These data belong to a study of cytotoxic CD8 clonotypes in ibrutinib-treated CLL. Across the study: IGHV unmutated 17; relapsed/refractory 11; treatment-naive about 15. Overall study results and limits: Public clonotypes showed up rarely, and on treatment they shrank or held steady. Clonality was higher at baseline than in age-matched healthy donors and tracked circulating CD8+ T-cell counts. In sustained-remission versus progressing patients, sampling times differed.

Trimming took off 10 bases at V and 2 bases at J, with 12 bases between the two ends. Germline CDR1 MNHNS, CDR2 SASEGT. The CDR3 is made up of 12 amino acids. TCRdb's copy holds only in-frame clones and misses some; the assay was immunoSEQ multiplex PCR. This table has around 310,000 clones, around four fifths appearing once. The receptor was isolated from a human donor with chronic lymphocytic leukemia. The sequenced sample was PBMCs, obtained before ibrutinib treatment. This chain joins TRBV6-1 and TRBJ2-7, with D possibly matching TRBD2 (5 bases). The CDR3 is CATLVSAYEQYF. The CDR3 DNA follows: TGTGCCACCTTGGTTAGCGCCTACGAGCAGTACTTC.